Listed here are 24 T cell receptor beta chains from one sample, sequenced in a study of radiation and T cells in renal cell carcinoma. The time point: blood 2 weeks post-SBRT. The treatment is: 15 Gy SBRT to primary tumor, nephrectomy 4 weeks later. Sequenced by immunoSEQ multiplex PCR; TCRdb stores in-frame clones only, minus some. The sample contains roughly 130,000 clones, more than 70% of which appear only once. Specimen: blood, collected from a patient whose treatment included radiotherapy and nephrectomy. Receptors were obtained from a woman in her 70s with renal cell carcinoma.

The rearrangement joins TRBV2 to TRBJ2-3; 15 nucleotides line up with TRBD2. Germline assignment: CDR1 SNHLY and CDR2 FYNNEI. The CDR3 is 20 residues long. Losses at the gene ends were 6 bases for V and 4 bases for J; bases not matched to a gene: 17. The CDR3 region is CASSTVPGLAGGEQADTQYF. Written as DNA, the CDR3 is TGTGCCAGCAGCACAGTCCCGGGACTAGCGGGGGGTGAGCAGGCAGATACGCAGTATTTT.

The table lists this clone with a count of one. The chain uses TRBV11-1 and TRBJ1-3; no clear D gene. The V end was cut by 7 bases, the J end by 2 bases, with 6 bases between. Germline V gene data show CDR1 as SGHAT and CDR2 as FQDESV (reference sequence). The CDR3 is 12 residues long. The DNA for the CDR3 is TGTGCCAGCACCCAGACTGGAAACACCATATATTTT. It yields the protein CASTQTGNTIYF.

The chain couples TRBV7-2 to TRBJ2-1, with 14 bases that match TRBD2. The CDR3 extends over 16 amino acids. J gave up 8 bases and V 1 base, and 4 bases lay outside the gene matches. Germline loops: CDR1 SGHTA, CDR2 FQGNSA. CDR3 loop: CASSLEGTSGGYEQFF. The CDR3 DNA reads TGTGCCAGCAGCTTAGAAGGGACTAGCGGGGGCTATGAGCAGTTCTTC. Looking up the rest from reference TRBV7-2 and TRBJ2-1 gives the full variable domain: GAGVSQSPSNKVTEKGKDVELRCDPISGHTALYWYRQSLGQGLEFLIYFQGNSAPDKSGLPSDRFSAERTGGSVSTLTIQRTQQEDSAVYLCASSLEGTSGGYEQFFGPGTRLTVL.

The rearrangement joins TRBV5-6 to TRBJ2-1; perhaps TRBD2 as D (6 bases). The CDR3 is 15 residues long. V shed 2 bases and J shed 2 bases, with 11 bases lying between them. From germline, CDR1 is SGHDT and CDR2 YYEEEE. The CDR3 nucleotides read TGTGCCAGCAGCTTATCAGGGAGGACCTACAATGAGCAGTTCTTC. Translated: CASSLSGRTYNEQFF.

The chain recombines TRBV30 with TRBJ2-2; D is perhaps TRBD1 or TRBD2 (6 bases each). The CDR3 totals 14 residues. V was trimmed by 3 bases and J by 5 bases, leaving 13 bases between them. The germline gives CDR1 GTSNPN, CDR2 SVGIG (reference sequence). The CDR3 DNA sequence: TGTGCCTGGAGGGGGGGCGTAGAAACCGGGGAGCTGTTTTTT. Its protein is CAWRGGVETGELFF. Variable domain in full (rest from reference TRBV30 and TRBJ2-2): SQTIHQWPATLVQPVGSPLSLECTVEGTSNPNLYWYRQAAGRGLQLLFYSVGIGQISSEVPQNLSASRPQDRQFILSSKKLLLSDSGFYLCAWRGGVETGELFFGEGSRLTVL.

This sequence joins TRBV19 and TRBJ1-5; D gene ambiguous. CDR1 and CDR2 from the germline V gene are LNHDA and SQIVND (reference sequence). The length of the CDR3 is 14 residues. V was pared by 7 bases and J by 4 bases, with 14 bases between. The CDR3 here is CASTYSGGNQPQHF. In DNA, the CDR3 is TGTGCCAGTACTTATTCGGGAGGGAATCAGCCCCAGCATTTT.

The V gene is TRBV11-2, the J gene TRBJ2-1, with TRBD2 matching 9 bases. This CDR3 has 15 amino acids. Germline CDR1 SGHAT, CDR2 FQNNGV. With 1 base clipped from V and 2 bases from J, the junction kept 0 bases outside the gene matches. CDR3 loop: CASSLGGGAYNEQFF. The CDR3 DNA reads TGTGCCAGCAGCTTAGGCGGGGGGGCCTACAATGAGCAGTTCTTC.

V gene TRBV7-8 combines with J gene TRBJ1-3; TRBD1 aligns across 7 bases. The J segment lost 4 bases and the V segment lost 8 bases, leaving 8 bases of the junction unmatched. Germline V gene lookup returns CDR1 SGHVS and CDR2 FQNEAQ. The CDR3 length is 14 residues. DNA for the CDR3: TGTGCCAGCGCCATGACAGGGACCGGAAACACCATATATTTT. It encodes CASAMTGTGNTIYF.

This clone was recorded once. The chain has TRBV7-2 and TRBJ2-1; D might be TRBD2 (7 bases). The CDR3 consists of 12 residues. Trimming cost V 5 bases and J 14 bases, with 16 bases left between them. Germline CDR1 SGHTA, CDR2 FQGNSA. The CDR3 region is CASSPLRGREFF. The CDR3 region has the DNA TGTGCCAGCAGCCCCTTAAGGGGGAGGGAGTTCTTC.

This chain links TRBV10-2 with TRBJ1-1; 7 bases are shared with TRBD1. V gave up 2 bases and J gave up 9 bases; unmatched junction bases: 9. The germline gives CDR1 WSHSY, CDR2 SAAADI. The CDR3 length is 14 residues. The CDR3 bases are TGCGCCAGCAGTGAGCCACAGGGGACCCTCAAAGCTTTCTTT. The encoded protein is CASSEPQGTLKAFF.

The DNA for the CDR3 is TGTGCCAGCAGTGAGTCGAGCTCCTATAATTCACCCCTCCACTTT. As protein: CASSESSSYNSPLHF. The chain links TRBV2 to TRBJ1-6, with unresolved D. The CDR3 consists of 15 residues. V lost 3 bases and J lost 0, with 6 bases in between. Germline V gene lookup returns CDR1 SNHLY and CDR2 FYNNEI.

The chain has TRBV4-3 and TRBJ1-2; 12 nucleotides match TRBD1. This CDR3 is built from 17 residues. The germline V gene encodes CDR1 LGHNA and CDR2 YSLEER. With V trimmed by 3 bases and J by 8 bases, 13 bases remained unmatched. As DNA, the CDR3 is TGCGCCAGCAGCCAGGGGGCCGGGACAGGGGGCTTCGGGGGCTACACCTTC. Translated: CASSQGAGTGGFGGYTF.

The genes are TRBV7-9 and TRBJ2-5; 11 bases match TRBD2. The V gene end was trimmed by 5 bases and the J gene end by 4 bases; junction bases not matched to a gene: 12. Looked up from germline, CDR1 is SEHNR and CDR2 is FQNEAQ (reference sequence). The CDR3 is 17 amino acids. The CDR3 sequence is CASSAMRPGLAVETQYF. The DNA of the CDR3 is TGTGCCAGCAGCGCGATGAGACCGGGACTAGCGGTAGAGACCCAGTACTTC.

This sequence joins TRBV5-4 and TRBJ2-3; 10 nucleotides agree with TRBD2. Germline V gene sequence: CDR1 SGHNT, CDR2 YYREEE (reference sequence). The CDR3 length is 15 residues. Trimming removed 5 bases from V and 1 base from J; junction bases left unmatched: 4. Here the CDR3 DNA reads TGTGCCAGCAGTGCCGGGACTAGCGGCACAGATACGCAGTATTTT. Its translation: CASSAGTSGTDTQYF.

V usage is TRBV30 and J usage is TRBJ1-2; unclear D gene. Trimming cost V 0 bases and J 5 bases, with 19 bases left between them. The CDR3 is 16 amino acids. In germline, CDR1 is GTSNPN, CDR2 SVGIG (reference sequence). The chain's CDR3 is CAWSVLRLGAGYGYTF. CDR3 sequence (DNA): TGTGCCTGGAGTGTATTGAGGCTGGGAGCAGGATATGGCTACACCTTC.

The chain combines TRBV5-1 with TRBJ2-1; TRBD2 matches at 9 bases. The CDR3 contains 16 residues. Germline lookup yields CDR1 SGHRS and CDR2 YFSETQ. With 3 bases clipped from V and 1 base from J, the junction kept 5 bases outside the gene matches. The CDR3 DNA is TGCGCCAGCAGCTACCTGGCGGGGGGGTCCTACAATGAGCAGTTCTTC. Translated, it gives CASSYLAGGSYNEQFF.

V is TRBV14 and J is TRBJ2-3; TRBD2 agrees at 8 bases. The CDR3 is 17 amino acids. V lost 1 base to trimming and J lost 2 bases; unmatched junction nucleotides: 8. Germline V lookup: CDR1 SGHDN, CDR2 FVKESK. In nucleotides, the CDR3 is TGTGCCAGCAGCCAAGGTCCCCAGCGGGGGCCCACAGATACGCAGTATTTT. Protein sequence: CASSQGPQRGPTDTQYF.

This chain links TRBV7-2 with TRBJ1-1; D not resolved. This CDR3 has 14 amino acids. The V gene lost 1 base and the J gene lost 7 bases, with 13 bases spanning the gap. CDR1 and CDR2 (germline): SGHTA, FQGNSA. The CDR3 DNA follows: TGTGCCAGCAGCTTAGATTGGGCCGCGGGTGAAGCTTTCTTT. Residues: CASSLDWAAGEAFF.

V and J are TRBV14 and TRBJ1-3; D is ambiguous. CDR1 SGHDN and CDR2 FVKESK come from the germline V gene. The CDR3 spans 16 residues. V was trimmed by 0 bases and J by 2 bases, leaving 11 bases between them. This CDR3 reads CASSQDIAGTGNTIYF. In DNA, the CDR3 is TGTGCCAGCAGCCAAGATATTGCGGGGACTGGAAACACCATATATTTT.

The genes are TRBV28 and TRBJ1-2, with TRBD1 identical over 8 bases. Germline V gives CDR1 MDHEN, CDR2 SYDVKM. The CDR3 has 13 amino acids. J lost 4 bases, V lost 6 bases, and 4 bases had no gene match. The CDR3 bases are TGTGCCAGCAGCCTCAGGGGGCTCTATGGCTACACCTTC. Translation: CASSLRGLYGYTF.

The CDR3 sequence is CASSTIGGDYYNEQFF. CDR3 DNA: TGTGCCAGCAGCACCATCGGGGGGGACTACTACAATGAGCAGTTCTTC. V usage is TRBV25-1 and J usage is TRBJ2-1, with 8 bases identical to TRBD2. The CDR3 totals 16 residues. Germline CDR1 is MGHDK and CDR2 is SYGVNS. The junction had 10 bases not matched to a gene; V was cut back by 6 bases and J by 3 bases.

This clone appeared a single time. CDR3 bases: TGCAGCGTTGTAAGCGGGGGGCTCAGTGAGCAGTTCTTC. This sequence encodes CSVVSGGLSEQFF. The chain carries TRBV29-1 and TRBJ2-1; 9 bases agree with TRBD2. This CDR3 is built from 13 residues. V dropped 4 bases and J dropped 9; count of bases not matched to a gene: 7. Germline V gene sequence: CDR1 SQVTM, CDR2 ANQGSEA.

The genes are TRBV18 and TRBJ2-1; the D gene could be TRBD1 or TRBD2 (6 bases each). Germline V gives CDR1 KGHSH, CDR2 LQKENI. Trimming left V 1 base short and J 7 bases short, with 8 bases between. The CDR3 is made up of 13 amino acids. This chain's CDR3 is CASSPLGGNEQFF. The DNA of the CDR3 is TGTGCCAGCTCACCACTAGGGGGGAATGAGCAGTTCTTC. Complete variable domain (other parts from reference TRBV18 and TRBJ2-1): NAGVMQNPRHLVRRRGQEARLRCSPMKGHSHVYWYRQLPEEGLKFMVYLQKENIIDESGMPKERFSAEFPKEGPSILRIQQVVRGDSAAYFCASSPLGGNEQFFGPGTRLTVL.

The chain links TRBV6-5 to TRBJ1-1; the match to TRBD1 covers 8 bases. The V gene's germline CDR1 is MNHEY and CDR2 SVGAGI. The trim removed 5 bases at V and 5 bases at J, leaving 4 bases unmatched. This CDR3 region has 13 residues. In nucleotides, the CDR3 is TGTGCCAGCAGTCAGGGGGCTTGGACTGAAGCTTTCTTT. Translating it yields CASSQGAWTEAFF.